This T cell receptor (beta chain) originates from a study of beta chain features in type 1 diabetes. Isolated RNA was reverse transcribed in full, so expressed TCRB transcripts were sequenced. TCRdb keeps only in-frame clones here, not all; method: immunoSEQ multiplex PCR. The sample lists about 270,000 clones, less than 15% seen once, with roughly 0.028% in the top ten. This clone was counted between two and nine times. The antigen remains unidentified. The length of the CDR3 is 15 residues. Trimming took 4 bases from V and 1 from J, leaving 13 bases between them. The germline V gene encodes CDR1 LNHDA and CDR2 SQIVND (reference sequence). General study points: The VDJ junctions of type 1 diabetes patients carried fewer insertions and more deletions. All four CD4+ subsets of Type 1 diabetes patients contained TCRB CDR3s that were moderately but significantly shorter.

This clonotype originated in a middle-aged woman in good health. The V call is TRBV19, the J call TRBJ1-1, with D maybe TRBD1 (5 bases). The sequencing sample was made of naive CD4+ T cells from blood. The CDR3 reads CASSKTGLSNTEAFF. The CDR3 coding sequence is TGTGCCAGTAGTAAAACGGGACTCTCGAACACTGAAGCTTTCTTT.